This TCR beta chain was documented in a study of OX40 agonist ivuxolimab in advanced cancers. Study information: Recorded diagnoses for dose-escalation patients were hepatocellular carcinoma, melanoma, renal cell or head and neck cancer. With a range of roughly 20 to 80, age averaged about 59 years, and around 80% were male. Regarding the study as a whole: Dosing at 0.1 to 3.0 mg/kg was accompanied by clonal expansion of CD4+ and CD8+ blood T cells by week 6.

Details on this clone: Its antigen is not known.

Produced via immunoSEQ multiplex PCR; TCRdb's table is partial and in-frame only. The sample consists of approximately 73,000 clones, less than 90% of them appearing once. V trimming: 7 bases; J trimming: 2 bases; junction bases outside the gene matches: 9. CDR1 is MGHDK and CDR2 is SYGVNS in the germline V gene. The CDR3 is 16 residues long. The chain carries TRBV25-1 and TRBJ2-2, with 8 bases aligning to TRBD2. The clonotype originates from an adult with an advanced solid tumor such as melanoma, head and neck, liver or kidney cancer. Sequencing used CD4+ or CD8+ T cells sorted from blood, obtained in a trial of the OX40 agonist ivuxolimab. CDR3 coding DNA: TGTGCCAGCACCGAAGGGAGCGGGAGCAACACCGGGGAGCTGTTTTTT. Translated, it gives CASTEGSGSNTGELFF.